This is a list of T cell receptor beta chains from one sample in a study of cytomegalovirus exposure and HLA in healthy donors. This table comes from immunoSEQ multiplex PCR, and its TCRdb copy is limited to in-frame clones, with some not included. The repertoire holds 220,000 or so clones, with more than 65% as singletons. The material sequenced was PBMCs. The origin of the receptors is a man in his forties or fifties in good health and CMV-seronegative. Both conserved end residues are part of each CDR3. A D gene is named only where the DNA matches it firmly. A clone size is listed for some rows: how often the clone was seen (once, few, many), or a class if it is expanded.

V gene,clone size,J gene,D gene,CDR3 protein,CDR3 DNA
TRBV2,NA,TRBJ1-6,TRBD1,CASREDRGLSPLHF,TGTGCCAGCAGAGAGGACAGGGGGCTTTCACCCCTCCACTTT
TRBV11-1,few,TRBJ1-1,NA,CASSSLQGFDTEAFF,TGTGCCAGCAGCTCTTTACAGGGATTCGACACTGAAGCTTTCTTT
TRBV5-1,NA,TRBJ2-5,TRBD1,CASSLGDRESQETQYF,TGCGCCAGCAGCTTGGGCGACAGGGAGTCCCAAGAGACCCAGTACTTC
TRBV14,NA,TRBJ1-2,TRBD1,CASSRIRGTSLDGYTF,TGTGCCAGCAGCCGGATCAGGGGGACATCACTTGATGGCTACACCTTC
TRBV7-3,once,TRBJ2-1,NA,CASSLFQVDSYNEQFF,TGTGCCAGCAGCTTATTTCAGGTAGACTCCTACAATGAGCAGTTCTTC
TRBV5-1,NA,TRBJ1-2,NA,CASSLRTVDGYTF,TGCGCCAGCAGCTTGAGGACAGTTGATGGCTACACCTTC
TRBV7-9,NA,TRBJ2-3,TRBD2,CASSLVVQRGTDTQYF,TGTGCCAGCAGCTTAGTTGTGCAGCGGGGGACAGATACGCAGTATTTT
TRBV9,NA,TRBJ1-1,TRBD1,CASSSDRGKAFF,TGTGCCAGCAGCTCCGACAGGGGCAAAGCTTTCTTT
TRBV28,few,TRBJ2-7,TRBD1,CASSFLGQGNSEQYF,TGTGCCAGCAGTTTTTTGGGACAGGGGAATAGCGAGCAGTACTTC
TRBV12-1,NA,TRBJ2-4,NA,CASSSKRRLAGGRSIQYF,TGTGCCAGCAGCTCGAAGCGAAGACTAGCGGGAGGGAGGAGCATTCAGTACTTC
TRBV4-1,NA,TRBJ2-6,TRBD1,CASSLGQGPSGANVLTF,TGCGCCAGCAGCCTAGGACAGGGACCTTCTGGGGCCAACGTCCTGACTTTC
TRBV5-1,NA,TRBJ2-1,NA,CASSLARPPDEQFF,TGCGCCAGCAGCTTGGCCCGTCCCCCCGATGAGCAGTTCTTC
TRBV18,NA,TRBJ1-2,TRBD1,CASSPGQGDYGYTF,TGTGCCAGCTCACCGGGACAGGGAGACTATGGCTACACCTTC
TRBV6-1,NA,TRBJ1-1,NA,CASSAEPTKNTEAFF,TGTGCCAGCAGTGCAGAACCAACCAAGAACACTGAAGCTTTCTTT
TRBV25-1,NA,TRBJ1-5,NA,CASSEVALNQPQHF,TGTGCCAGCAGTGAGGTTGCACTCAATCAGCCCCAGCATTTT
TRBV4-1,NA,TRBJ2-2,TRBD2,CASSDPGLAGANTGELFF,TGCGCCAGCAGCGACCCGGGACTAGCGGGAGCCAACACCGGGGAGCTGTTTTTT
TRBV28,NA,TRBJ2-2,NA,CASRRQLYTGELFF,TGTGCCAGCAGACGACAGCTATACACCGGGGAGCTGTTTTTT
TRBV27,NA,TRBJ2-7,NA,CASSLSSGSYEQYF,TGTGCCAGCAGTTTATCGTCAGGGTCCTACGAGCAGTACTTC
TRBV4-1,NA,TRBJ2-3,TRBD2,CASSQGETSVITDTQYF,TGCGCCAGCAGCCAGGGCGAGACTAGCGTAATCACAGATACGCAGTATTTT
TRBV16,NA,TRBJ1-2,TRBD1,CAGSQSVGRGRHYGYTF,TGTGCCGGCAGCCAATCGGTGGGCAGGGGGCGTCACTATGGCTACACCTTC
TRBV6-4,NA,TRBJ1-1,NA,CASSASPGNTEAFF,TGTGCCAGCAGTGCGTCCCCCGGGAACACTGAAGCTTTCTTT
TRBV9,NA,TRBJ2-1,TRBD2,CASSVDSGRYNEQFF,TGTGCCAGCAGCGTAGATAGCGGGAGGTACAATGAGCAGTTCTTC